Presented here are 21 T cell receptor beta chains from one specimen sequenced in a study of post-analysis software for immune sequencing data. Findings and limits, study-wide: Higher frequency in patients than in controls was seen for about five TRBV segments, with TRBV5-6, TRBV5-1 and TRBV20-1 among them.

Antigen specificity for these receptors is unknown. TCR beta cDNA libraries had unique molecular identifiers. One entry per CDR3 protein, called by TCRdb with MiXCR from the PCR reads. This table has roughly 170,000 distinct CDR3 sequences, roughly 31% appearing once. Sequencing was performed on blood. The receptors come from a girl aged 10 to 17 with multiple sclerosis.

Of note for this clonotype: A much more abundant neighbour one base away suggests this may be a read error. The CDR3 end shows no conserved phenylalanine or tryptophan, and so a read error is likely. The chain is built from TRBV20-1 and TRBJ2-3, with D unresolved. The germline V gene encodes CDR1 DFQATT and CDR2 SNEGSKA (reference sequence). V lost 6 bases, J lost 3 bases, and 13 bases lay in between. This CDR3 comprises 13 residues. Here the CDR3 DNA reads TGCAGTGCCGTTGTCCCGTCGACAGATACGCAGTATTTG. Translation gives CSAVVPSTDTQYL.

Details on this clonotype: A much larger clone lies one base from this, so it may be a read error. This chain links TRBV20-1 with TRBJ2-1; D is possibly TRBD1 (5 bases). CDR1 and CDR2 (germline): DFQATT, SNEGSKA (reference sequence). Trimming pared 3 bases from V and 12 bases from J, leaving 24 bases between. The CDR3 extends over 15 amino acids. CDR3 sequence reads: CSARTWTTGRLGQFF. As DNA, the CDR3 is TGCAGTGCTAGGACCTGGACAACGGGTAGACTTGGGCAGTTCTTC.

The sample holds a few counts of this clonotype. This chain connects TRBV20-1 to TRBJ2-5, with 15 bases identical to TRBD2. The junction had 13 bases not matched to a gene; V was cut back by 0 bases and J by 5 bases. The CDR3 sequence is 19 residues long. Per germline, CDR1 DFQATT and CDR2 SNEGSKA (reference sequence). CDR3 protein: CSAREGLAGGPGNLETQYF. In DNA form, the CDR3 reads TGCAGTGCTAGAGAAGGACTAGCGGGAGGGCCAGGAAATCTGGAGACCCAGTACTTC.

This clonotype was seen repeatedly, ten times or more. V and J are TRBV5-1 and TRBJ2-3; D uncertain. Trimming cost V 1 base and J 5 bases, with 20 bases left between them. Germline lookup yields CDR1 SGHRS and CDR2 YFSETQ. This CDR3 comprises 17 residues. The DNA of the CDR3 is TGCGCCAGCAGCTTGTACCTGGCGAAAGTGTTGATAGATACGCAGTATTTT. As protein: CASSLYLAKVLIDTQYF.

This clonotype was found a few times. This chain uses TRBV4-2 with TRBJ2-5, with D possibly matching TRBD1 (7 bases). The V and J ends lost 0 bases and 6 bases respectively, with 14 bases between them. This CDR3 is 15 amino acids long. Germline CDR1 and CDR2: LGHNA and YNFKEQ. In nucleotides, the CDR3 is TGTGCCAGCAGCCAAGAGGGGTCAGGGGGGAAGACCCAGTACTTC. It codes for CASSQEGSGGKTQYF.

This clonotype has a count of ten or more. The chain is built from TRBV20-1 and TRBJ1-2, with D possibly TRBD1 on 6 matching bases. CDR1 DFQATT and CDR2 SNEGSKA come from the germline V gene (reference sequence). The CDR3 is made up of 10 amino acids. The V end lost 5 bases, the J end lost 9 bases, and 10 bases lay between the germline ends. CDR3: CSAGDNRYTF. Written as DNA, the CDR3 is TGCAGTGCTGGGGACAACCGCTACACCTTC.

This clonotype was recorded many times. The genes are TRBV12-3 or TRBV12-4 and TRBJ2-5; D is perhaps TRBD1 or TRBD2 (5 bases each). V lost 3 bases and J lost 3, with 14 bases in between. The CDR3 runs to 15 residues. CDR3 in DNA: TGTGCCAGCAGTTTTTCGGGACGAATAGAAGAGACCCAGTACTTC. It specifies CASSFSGRIEETQYF.

This clonotype was seen a handful of times. The V call is TRBV4-2, the J call TRBJ1-2, with D tentatively TRBD1 (6 bases). The V gene lost 3 bases and the J gene lost 8 bases, with 22 bases spanning the gap. Germline V CDR1 and CDR2: LGHNA, YNFKEQ. CDR3 length: 16 amino acids. In DNA, the CDR3 is TGTGCCAGCAGCCAGGGGGGGGCGGACGCATCGAAGGGCTACACCTTC. This codes for CASSQGGADASKGYTF.

This clonotype was observed once. With a much larger clone just one base away, this may be a read error. This chain joins TRBV12-3 or TRBV12-4 and TRBJ2-3; D possibly corresponds to TRBD2 (6 bases). The CDR3 loop spans 15 amino acids. The CDR3 sequence is CASQRRGIDTDTEYF. The CDR3 DNA reads TGTGCCAGCCAACGGAGGGGTATCGACACAGATACGGAGTATTTT.

A remark on this clonotype: A much more abundant neighbour one base away suggests this may be a read error. V usage is TRBV6-6 and J usage is TRBJ2-5, with 8 bases that match TRBD1. The V gene end was trimmed by 7 bases and the J gene end by 3 bases; junction bases not matched to a gene: 13. The length of the CDR3 is 16 residues. Germline assignment: CDR1 MNHNY and CDR2 SVGAGI (reference sequence). CDR3 residues: CASTKRSGTGEETQYF. CDR3 sequence (DNA): TGTGCCAGCACCAAGAGATCCGGGACAGGAGAAGAGACCCAGTACTTC.

This clonotype was counted at least ten times. The V and J genes are TRBV5-1 and TRBJ2-1; 8 nucleotides line up with TRBD2. J was trimmed by 3 bases and V by 0 bases; bases with no gene match: 2. CDR1 is SGHRS and CDR2 is YFSETQ in the germline V gene. The CDR3 loop spans 15 amino acids. The DNA for the CDR3 is TGCGCCAGCAGCTTGGTAGCGGGAAACTACAATGAGCAGTTCTTC. Translating gives CASSLVAGNYNEQFF.

This clonotype has just one count. A much larger clonotype is one base distant, so this may be a read error. CDR3 coding DNA: TGTGCCAGCGGCACGGGGACTAGCGGGAGCGGGCAGTTCTTC. Its protein product is CASGTGTSGSGQFF. V and J are TRBV12-3 or TRBV12-4 and TRBJ2-1, with 14 bases aligning to TRBD2. CDR3 length: 14 residues. Trimming at V came to 8 bases and at J to 12 bases, leaving 9 bases not matched to a gene.

With regard to this clonotype: A much more abundant neighbour one base away suggests this may be a read error. The chain couples TRBV4-1 to TRBJ2-4; D is tentatively TRBD1 or TRBD2 (5 bases each). Germline V gene lookup returns CDR1 MGHRA and CDR2 YSYEKL. CDR3 length equals 16 residues. The CDR3 reads CASSPVWGSARNIQYF. CDR3 bases: TGCGCCAGCAGCCCCGTTTGGGGGTCCGCCAGAAACATTCAGTACTTC.

This clonotype was counted ten times or more. The chain recombines TRBV20-1 with TRBJ2-5; 8 nucleotides match TRBD1. The CDR3 extends over 12 amino acids. Per germline, CDR1 DFQATT and CDR2 SNEGSKA (reference sequence). Losses at the gene ends were 5 bases for V and 5 bases for J; bases not matched to a gene: 4. The CDR3: CSAGYRGETQYF. The CDR3 DNA reads as TGCAGTGCTGGCTACAGGGGGGAGACCCAGTACTTC.

The chain carries TRBV5-1 and TRBJ2-7; 10 bases line up with TRBD2. Unmatched junction bases numbered 11, after V lost 3 bases and J lost 2 bases. There are 17 residues in the CDR3. From germline, CDR1 is SGHRS and CDR2 YFSETQ. Written as DNA, the CDR3 is TGCGCCAGCAGCTGGACCGGACGGACTAGCGGAGCCTACGAGCAGTACTTC. It is translated as CASSWTGRTSGAYEQYF.

The rearrangement links TRBV20-1 to TRBJ2-2; 12 bases match TRBD2. Germline CDR1 and CDR2: DFQATT and SNEGSKA (reference sequence). After removal of 3 bases from V and 4 bases from J, the junction contained 6 bases not matched to a gene. There are 16 residues in the CDR3. The CDR3 here is CSASVLAGGGTGELFF. CDR3 DNA sequence: TGCAGTGCTAGTGTTCTAGCGGGAGGGGGCACCGGGGAGCTGTTTTTT.

This chain uses TRBV15 with TRBJ2-4; weak D call: TRBD1 (5 bases). The DNA end lines up better with TRBJ2-7; the J call may be wrong. The CDR3 is made up of 15 amino acids. Per germline, CDR1 LNHNV and CDR2 YYDKDF (reference sequence). Written as DNA, the CDR3 is TGTGCCACCAGCAGAGTCGAAGGCAGGGATTACGAGCAGTACTTC. Translated, it gives CATSRVEGRDYEQYF.

Many counts were recorded for this clonotype. This chain connects TRBV12-3 or TRBV12-4 to TRBJ1-5; the D is unclear. The ends were cut back, 5 bases at V and 3 bases at J, with 8 bases in the middle. The CDR3 contains 13 residues. For the CDR3, the DNA is TGTGCCAGCAGTCTTAACCTCAATCAGCCCCAGCATTTT. Protein product: CASSLNLNQPQHF.

This clonotype was detected once. The chain carries TRBV5-1 and TRBJ2-5, with D possibly TRBD2 on 6 matching bases. The CDR3 spans 16 residues. The germline CDR1 and CDR2 sequences are SGHRS and YFSETQ. V was pared by 4 bases and J by 0 bases, with 16 bases between. CDR3 loop: CASSQAPIADQETQYF. Written as DNA, the CDR3 is TGCGCCAGCAGCCAGGCGCCAATAGCGGACCAAGAGACCCAGTACTTC.

This clonotype was counted at least ten times. The chain employs TRBV10-3 and TRBJ1-1; D remains ambiguous. Germline V CDR1 and CDR2: ENHRY, SYGVKD. The CDR3 has 12 amino acids. V dropped 10 bases and J dropped 1 base, with 10 bases sitting between them. CDR3 amino acids: CATVAANTEAFF. CDR3 coding DNA: TGTGCCACGGTCGCTGCGAACACTGAAGCTTTCTTT.

This clonotype came up many times. This chain connects TRBV25-1 to TRBJ2-5; D perhaps matches TRBD1 (5 bases). V lost 10 bases, J lost 3 bases, and 24 bases lay in between. Germline CDR1 reads MGHDK; CDR2 reads SYGVNS. CDR3 size: 16 residues. CDR3 DNA: TGTGCCATCTCTCCCAGGGTATGCAGCTTGGAAGAGACCCAGTACTTC. Translated, it gives CAISPRVCSLEETQYF.